These 29 T cell receptor beta chains share one sample of origin, sequenced in a study of cytomegalovirus exposure and HLA in healthy donors. The assay was immunoSEQ multiplex PCR, and TCRdb's table has in-frame clones only and misses some. The data contain approximately 220,000 clones, approximately 87% of them singletons. Sequencing was carried out using PBMCs. Every receptor here comes from a man younger than 35 in good health and CMV-seronegative.

V is TRBV5-1 and J is TRBJ2-1; 8 bases are a match to TRBD2. V dropped 6 bases and J dropped 1; count of bases not matched to a gene: 12. CDR1 is SGHRS and CDR2 is YFSETQ in the germline V gene. The CDR3 is 17 residues long. The CDR3 region is CASTYLRAGASYNEQFF. The CDR3 region has the DNA TGCGCCAGCACCTACCTAAGAGCGGGAGCATCCTACAATGAGCAGTTCTTC.

The J gene is TRBJ2-5, the V gene TRBV18, with unresolved D. The V gene lost 4 bases and the J gene lost 5 bases, with 8 bases spanning the gap. The CDR3 sequence is 12 residues long. Germline V CDR1 and CDR2: KGHSH, LQKENI. The CDR3, as DNA: TGTGCCAGCTCACAAACGGAGGAGACCCAGTACTTC. Its protein is CASSQTEETQYF.

This clone was found a few times. The chain employs TRBV11-2 and TRBJ1-1, with a weak D call TRBD1 (6 bases). V was trimmed by 3 bases and J by 0 bases, leaving 11 bases between them. CDR3 size: 15 residues. CDR1 is SGHAT and CDR2 is FQNNGV in the germline V gene. In nucleotides, the CDR3 is TGTGCCAGCAGCTTGAGGGGGGGAATGAACACTGAAGCTTTCTTT. Protein product: CASSLRGGMNTEAFF. Full variable domain (rest looked up from reference TRBV11-2 and TRBJ1-1): EAGVAQSPRYKIIEKRQSVAFWCNPISGHATLYWYQQILGQGPKLLIQFQNNGVVDDSQLPKDRFSAERLKGVDSTLKIQPAKLEDSAVYLCASSLRGGMNTEAFFGQGTRLTVV.

V gene TRBV7-9 combines with J gene TRBJ2-7, with 9 bases aligning to TRBD1. V lost 5 bases and J lost 5; bases outside the gene matches: 13. CDR1 is SEHNR and CDR2 is FQNEAQ in the germline V gene (reference sequence). The CDR3 is 16 amino acids. The CDR3 DNA reads as TGTGCCAGCAGCCTTTCCCCGGGACAGGGTACCCACGAGCAGTACTTC. This sequence encodes CASSLSPGQGTHEQYF.

This clone was seen only once. The J gene is TRBJ2-1, the V gene TRBV6-5, with TRBD1 matching 9 bases. With V trimmed by 4 bases and J by 7 bases, 5 bases remained unmatched. CDR1 is MNHEY and CDR2 is SVGAGI in the germline V gene. The CDR3 is 14 residues long. CDR3 protein: CASSLGTGLNEQFF. CDR3 nucleotides: TGTGCCAGCAGTTTGGGGACAGGGTTGAATGAGCAGTTCTTC.

This clone was counted a few times. The rearrangement uses TRBV10-2 and TRBJ2-1; a weak D match, TRBD2 (6 bases). Per the germline V gene, CDR1 is WSHSY and CDR2 is SAAADI. The CDR3 extends over 11 amino acids. V lost 6 bases and J lost 6, with 6 bases in between. CDR3: CASRGGNEQFF. In nucleotides, the CDR3 is TGCGCCAGCAGGGGGGGCAATGAGCAGTTCTTC.

V and J are TRBV4-1 and TRBJ2-3, with D possibly matching TRBD1 (5 bases). Germline V gives CDR1 MGHRA, CDR2 YSYEKL. The CDR3 consists of 13 residues. V was pared by 5 bases and J by 6 bases, with 12 bases between. The CDR3 reads CASSAQGVDTQYF. In DNA form, the CDR3 reads TGCGCCAGCAGCGCCCAGGGTGTGGATACGCAGTATTTT.

This rearrangement joins TRBV5-1 to TRBJ1-5, with D perhaps TRBD1 (5 bases). This CDR3 is 15 amino acids long. Trimming removed 0 bases from V and 5 bases from J, with 12 bases in between. Germline V lookup: CDR1 SGHRS, CDR2 YFSETQ. The CDR3 DNA reads TGCGCCAGCAGCTTGGGGCAGGGATGGGATCAGCCCCAGCATTTT. Protein: CASSLGQGWDQPQHF. The full variable domain, with the rest looked up from reference TRBV5-1 and TRBJ1-5, is KAGVTQTPRYLIKTRGQQVTLSCSPISGHRSVSWYQQTPGQGLQFLFEYFSETQRNKGNFPGRFSGRQFSNSRSEMNVSTLELGDSALYLCASSLGQGWDQPQHFGDGTRLSIL.

J is TRBJ2-3 and V is TRBV9; no clear D. Trimming pared 0 bases from V and 5 bases from J, leaving 7 bases between. The germline gives CDR1 SGDLS, CDR2 YYNGEE. This CDR3 is 13 amino acids long. The CDR3, as DNA: TGTGCCAGCAGCGTAGAGCTAAGAGATACGCAGTATTTT. Amino acids: CASSVELRDTQYF.

The chain has TRBV5-1 and TRBJ2-1; TRBD2 aligns across 8 bases. Germline CDR1 and CDR2: SGHRS and YFSETQ. This CDR3 has 15 residues. Trimming at V came to 4 bases and at J to 8 bases, leaving 11 bases not matched to a gene. The CDR3 reads CASSPLGTSEHEQFF. The CDR3 DNA is TGCGCCAGCAGCCCACTCGGGACTAGTGAACATGAGCAGTTCTTC.

This chain uses TRBV4-1 with TRBJ2-2; 12 nucleotides align to TRBD2. Unmatched junction bases numbered 7, after V lost 3 bases and J lost 8 bases. Germline loops: CDR1 MGHRA, CDR2 YSYEKL. This CDR3 contains 16 residues. CDR3 sequence: CASSQQGLAGRGELFF. CDR3 nucleotides: TGCGCCAGCAGCCAGCAGGGACTAGCGGGCAGAGGGGAGCTGTTTTTT.

This clone was recorded a few times. The chain has TRBV6-1 and TRBJ1-3; weak D call: TRBD1 (6 bases). The V and J ends lost 4 bases and 5 bases respectively, with 18 bases between them. CDR1 and CDR2 from the germline V gene are MNHNS and SASEGT. The CDR3 covers 16 residues. In DNA form, the CDR3 reads TGTGCCAGCAGTGCCCCACAGGGAGAAGGTCGAAACACCATATATTTT. Its protein product is CASSAPQGEGRNTIYF.

V usage is TRBV5-4 and J usage is TRBJ1-6; D possibly corresponds to TRBD1 (5 bases). Germline V gene sequence: CDR1 SGHNT, CDR2 YYREEE (reference sequence). The V gene lost 0 bases and the J gene lost 0 bases, with 13 bases spanning the gap. The CDR3 has 18 residues. CDR3 DNA: TGTGCCAGCAGCTTGGCCGAAGGGACTGTCTCCTATAATTCACCCCTCCACTTT. Amino acid sequence: CASSLAEGTVSYNSPLHF.

V usage is TRBV5-8 and J usage is TRBJ1-3, with D unclear. V lost 4 bases and J lost 0, with 20 bases in between. Per germline, CDR1 SGHTS and CDR2 YDEGEE. The CDR3 has 18 residues. CDR3 in amino acids: CASSPRGVDLSSGNTIYF. Written as DNA, the CDR3 is TGTGCCAGCAGCCCCCGCGGGGTAGACCTCAGCTCTGGAAACACCATATATTTT.

V and J are TRBV5-1 and TRBJ1-1; 7 bases map to TRBD1. The CDR3 covers 15 residues. V lost 2 bases and J lost 2; bases outside the gene matches: 6. CDR1 and CDR2 from the germline V gene are SGHRS and YFSETQ. The CDR3 is CASSFIRGRNTEAFF. The CDR3 DNA is TGCGCCAGCAGCTTTATAAGGGGGCGCAACACTGAAGCTTTCTTT.

The rearrangement joins TRBV18 to TRBJ2-7; TRBD1 might be the D (6 bases). Germline V gene lookup returns CDR1 KGHSH and CDR2 LQKENI. The CDR3 runs to 12 residues. The V end was cut by 3 bases, the J end by 6 bases, with 9 bases between. The CDR3 reads CASSPTGPEQYF. The CDR3 nucleotides are TGTGCCAGCTCACCCACAGGGCCCGAGCAGTACTTC. Using reference TRBV18 and TRBJ2-7 for the parts outside the CDR3, the full variable domain is NAGVMQNPRHLVRRRGQEARLRCSPMKGHSHVYWYRQLPEEGLKFMVYLQKENIIDESGMPKERFSAEFPKEGPSILRIQQVVRGDSAAYFCASSPTGPEQYFGPGTRLTVT.

The chain combines TRBV7-2 with TRBJ1-2; 7 bases are a match to TRBD1. The trim removed 3 bases at V and 5 bases at J, leaving 3 bases unmatched. This CDR3 has 13 amino acids. CDR1 and CDR2 (germline): SGHTA, FQGNSA. CDR3 region: CASSFGTVYGYTF. DNA of the CDR3: TGTGCCAGCAGCTTCGGGACAGTTTATGGCTACACCTTC.

V is TRBV14 and J is TRBJ1-2; a weak D match, TRBD1 (6 bases). The CDR3 sequence is 14 residues long. V was clipped by 5 bases and J by 3 bases, with 13 bases between them. Germline loops: CDR1 SGHDN, CDR2 FVKESK. The CDR3: CASSKTGQDYGYTF. Written as DNA, the CDR3 is TGTGCCAGCAGCAAAACAGGGCAGGACTATGGCTACACCTTC.

This chain joins TRBV5-1 and TRBJ2-7; D call uncertain. V lost 2 bases and J 2 bases, leaving 11 bases between the germline ends. Germline V lookup: CDR1 SGHRS, CDR2 YFSETQ. This CDR3 contains 14 residues. The DNA for the CDR3 is TGCGCCAGCAGCTTCTTGGAGTTACCCTACGAGCAGTACTTC. This encodes CASSFLELPYEQYF.

The genes are TRBV21-1 and TRBJ1-1; the table's D call of TRBD1 was not tested on the DNA. TRBV21-1 is tagged as a pseudogene. The CDR3 consists of 14 residues. CDR3 in DNA: TGTGCCAGCAGCAAAGTCCCGGACATCACTGAAGCTTTCTTT. This codes for CASSKVPDITEAFF.

This clone was found a few times. This sequence joins TRBV7-8 and TRBJ2-2, with TRBD2 matching over 8 bases. The CDR3 spans 15 residues. The germline CDR1 and CDR2 sequences are SGHVS and FQNEAQ. V lost 5 bases to trimming and J lost 3 bases; unmatched junction nucleotides: 5. CDR3 loop: CASSPSGGYTGELFF. CDR3 in DNA: TGTGCCAGCAGCCCAAGCGGGGGATACACCGGGGAGCTGTTTTTT.

The rearrangement links TRBV18 to TRBJ2-7, with 10 bases that match TRBD1. Germline V CDR1 and CDR2: KGHSH, LQKENI. The ends lost 4 bases at V and 5 bases at J; junction bases unmatched: 5. CDR3 size: 14 residues. Written as DNA, the CDR3 is TGTGCCAGCTCACGTCCCGGGACAGGGGACGAGCAGTACTTC. Amino acid sequence: CASSRPGTGDEQYF.

The chain combines TRBV2 with TRBJ1-2, with D tentatively TRBD1 (6 bases). From germline, CDR1 is SNHLY and CDR2 FYNNEI. The CDR3 is made up of 14 amino acids. Trimming removed 6 bases at V and 5 bases at J, with 16 bases between. CDR3 sequence reads: CASSHEQGAYGYTF. DNA of the CDR3: TGTGCCAGCAGCCACGAACAGGGAGCTTATGGCTACACCTTC.

This clone has just a few counts. The chain recombines TRBV5-1 with TRBJ2-5; TRBD2 matches at 7 bases. This CDR3 has 16 residues. The V gene end was trimmed by 4 bases and the J gene end by 2 bases; junction bases not matched to a gene: 11. Germline assignment: CDR1 SGHRS and CDR2 YFSETQ. In DNA form, the CDR3 reads TGCGCCAGCAGCACCATTCCCTCCGGGGGGCAAGAGACCCAGTACTTC. This translates into CASSTIPSGGQETQYF.

The CDR3 loop is CASRDITGANVLTF. In DNA form, the CDR3 reads TGCGCCAGCAGGGACATAACTGGGGCCAACGTCCTGACTTTC. The chain recombines TRBV5-1 with TRBJ2-6; TRBD1 is a possible D gene (5 bases). V was shortened by 5 bases and J by 2 bases, with 8 bases between the two germline ends. Germline CDR1 reads SGHRS; CDR2 reads YFSETQ. This CDR3 comprises 14 residues.

This chain joins TRBV15 and TRBJ2-3, with D possibly TRBD1 on 6 matching bases. The CDR3 totals 14 residues. Germline V CDR1 and CDR2: LNHNV, YYDKDF (reference sequence). V lost 5 bases, J lost 6 bases, and 15 bases lay in between. The CDR3 region has the DNA TGTGCCACCAGCCCTGGGGGCATACCCGATACGCAGTATTTT. It specifies CATSPGGIPDTQYF.

This chain uses TRBV30 with TRBJ1-5; possibly TRBD1 for D (6 bases). CDR3 size: 13 residues. Trimming shortened V by 4 bases and J by 4 bases, and 11 bases separated the two germline ends. Germline lookup yields CDR1 GTSNPN and CDR2 SVGIG (reference sequence). In DNA, the CDR3 is TGTGCCTGGACTTCAGGGGAAAATCAGCCCCAGCATTTT. Its translation is CAWTSGENQPQHF.

This chain connects TRBV2 to TRBJ1-2; perhaps TRBD1 as D (5 bases). V was pared by 6 bases and J by 3 bases, with 14 bases between. Germline V gene lookup returns CDR1 SNHLY and CDR2 FYNNEI. The CDR3 has 14 residues. In DNA form, the CDR3 reads TGTGCCAGCAGCCCGGTGGGAGGGGACTATGGCTACACCTTC. It translates to CASSPVGGDYGYTF.

V and J are TRBV7-9 and TRBJ2-7; TRBD2 agrees at 7 bases. Germline CDR1 reads SEHNR; CDR2 reads FQNEAQ (reference sequence). There are 14 residues in the CDR3. V dropped 2 bases and J dropped 6; count of bases not matched to a gene: 7. The CDR3 reads CASSLTEREGEQYF. CDR3 coding DNA: TGTGCCAGCAGCTTAACCGAGCGGGAAGGCGAGCAGTACTTC.